A single sample is the source of the 22 T cell receptor beta chains below, sequenced in a study of CD8+CD57+ T cells in acquired aplastic anemia. By flow cytometry, patients selected for sequencing had shown an expansion of CD8+CD57+ cells. Genomic DNA served as template for TCR beta VDJ and CDR3 profiling. TCRdb re-derived calls from the reads in MiXCR, one entry per CDR3 protein. The sample shows fewer than 200,000 distinct CDR3 sequences, approximately 48% of them seen only once. The specimen sequenced was sorted CD4+, CD8+, or CD8+CD57+ T cells (not recorded which) from PBMCs. Receptors originate from a human donor with aplastic anemia.

This clonotype occurred many times. The genes are TRBV7-2 and TRBJ2-5; 10 bases fit TRBD2. V lost 1 base and J lost 5; bases outside the gene matches: 7. Germline CDR1 is SGHTA and CDR2 is FQGNSA. CDR3 length: 16 amino acids. The CDR3 DNA sequence: TGTGCCAGCAGCTTAGAAAGCGGGAGGGGGTCGGAGACCCAGTACTTC. Amino acids: CASSLESGRGSETQYF.

The chain links TRBV6-1 to TRBJ2-4; TRBD2 agrees at 11 bases. This CDR3 has 17 amino acids. Germline trimming cut 4 bases from V and 7 bases from J; bases unmatched to any gene: 12. Germline CDR1 reads MNHNS; CDR2 reads SASEGT. CDR3 in DNA: TGTGCCAGCAGTGCCCCGGGACGACTAGCGGGGAATAACATTCAGTACTTC. Its translation: CASSAPGRLAGNNIQYF.

The CDR3 protein is CASSLHGTTNTEAFF. The CDR3 nucleotides read TGTGCCAGCAGCCTACACGGGACAACGAACACTGAAGCTTTCTTT. The chain uses TRBV7-3 and TRBJ1-1; possibly TRBD1 for D (6 bases). Trimming stripped 5 bases from V and 1 base from J, with 14 bases between. CDR3 length equals 15 residues. The V gene's germline CDR1 is SGHTA and CDR2 FQGTGA. Drawing the rest from reference TRBV7-3 and TRBJ1-1, the complete variable domain is GAGVSQTPSNKVTEKGKYVELRCDPISGHTALYWYRQSLGQGPEFLIYFQGTGAADDSGLPNDRFFAVRPEGSVSTLKIQRTERGDSAVYLCASSLHGTTNTEAFFGQGTRLTVV.

This clonotype has at least ten counts. The chain carries TRBV6-1 and TRBJ1-2, with no clear D. The germline gives CDR1 MNHNS, CDR2 SASEGT. There are 13 residues in the CDR3. V was trimmed by 8 bases and J by 7 bases, leaving 17 bases between them. CDR3 residues: CASAVAGPSGYTF. CDR3 DNA: TGTGCCAGCGCGGTCGCGGGCCCGTCTGGCTACACCTTC.

The gene calls are TRBV19 and TRBJ2-2, with 7 bases matching TRBD2. The CDR3 covers 15 residues. Germline assignment: CDR1 LNHDA and CDR2 SQIVND (reference sequence). V lost 2 bases to trimming and J lost 7 bases; unmatched junction nucleotides: 7. This CDR3 is CASSIRGEIGGELFF. CDR3 in DNA: TGTGCCAGTAGTATACGGGGGGAAATCGGCGGGGAGCTGTTTTTT.

This clonotype has more than one count but fewer than ten. J is TRBJ1-2 and V is TRBV2; no clear D. CDR1 is SNHLY and CDR2 is FYNNEI in the germline V gene. The ends were cut back, 7 bases at V and 4 bases at J, with 13 bases in the middle. The CDR3 is 13 residues long. The CDR3, as DNA: TGTGCCAGCAAAAGCGGACGGTCCTATGGCTACACCTTC. Protein product: CASKSGRSYGYTF. The full variable domain, with the rest looked up from reference TRBV2 and TRBJ1-2, is EPEVTQTPSHQVTQMGQEVILRCVPISNHLYFYWYRQILGQKVEFLVSFYNNEISEKSEIFDDQFSVERPDGSNFTLKIRSTKLEDSAMYFCASKSGRSYGYTFGSGTRLTVV.

The chain joins TRBV7-9 to TRBJ1-6; 10 bases are a match to TRBD1. After removal of 2 bases from V and 8 bases from J, the junction contained 3 bases not matched to a gene. This CDR3 region has 15 residues. Germline lookup yields CDR1 SEHNR and CDR2 FQNEAQ (reference sequence). The CDR3 DNA follows: TGTGCCAGCAGCTTAACGACAGGGGGCGATTCACCCCTCCACTTT. Translating it yields CASSLTTGGDSPLHF.

This clonotype has a handful of counts. This rearrangement joins TRBV5-5 to TRBJ2-4, with D perhaps TRBD1 (6 bases). This CDR3 is built from 14 residues. CDR1 and CDR2 from the germline V gene are SGHKS and YYEKEE (reference sequence). V lost 1 base to trimming and J lost 6 bases, with 11 bases between them. The CDR3 DNA reads TGTGCCAGCAGCTTGCAGGGGCGAGGAAACATTCAGTACTTC. It is translated as CASSLQGRGNIQYF. The complete variable domain, with remaining parts taken from reference TRBV5-5 and TRBJ2-4, reads DAGVTQSPTHLIKTRGQQVTLRCSPISGHKSVSWYQQVLGQGPQFIFQYYEKEERGRGNFPDRFSARQFPNYSSELNVNALLLGDSALYLCASSLQGRGNIQYFGAGTRLSVL.

This clonotype came up many times. This chain uses TRBV6-1 with TRBJ1-1; D not certain. The CDR3 covers 13 residues. V was shortened by 2 bases and J by 7 bases, with 11 bases between the two germline ends. CDR1 and CDR2 from the germline V gene are MNHNS and SASEGT. Here the CDR3 reads CASSEREGGEAFF. The CDR3 nucleotides are TGTGCCAGCAGTGAACGGGAAGGCGGTGAAGCTTTCTTT.

This chain links TRBV7-9 with TRBJ2-5; the match to TRBD2 covers 7 bases. This CDR3 contains 15 residues. In germline, CDR1 is SEHNR, CDR2 FQNEAQ (reference sequence). J was trimmed by 2 bases and V by 5 bases; bases with no gene match: 8. The CDR3 region has the DNA TGTGCCAGCAGCAGGGGCGGGAGACCTCAAGAGACCCAGTACTTC. It specifies CASSRGGRPQETQYF.

This clonotype has at least ten counts. This chain joins TRBV19 and TRBJ2-5; D possibly corresponds to TRBD1 (5 bases). V was cut by 5 bases and J by 5 bases, with 9 bases left in between. Germline CDR1 and CDR2: LNHDA and SQIVND (reference sequence). This CDR3 is built from 12 residues. The CDR3 spells CASSSGWETQYF. Written as DNA, the CDR3 is TGTGCCAGTAGTTCAGGGTGGGAGACCCAGTACTTC.

J is TRBJ2-5 and V is TRBV6-2 or TRBV6-3; 8 bases fit TRBD2. This CDR3 contains 14 residues. Germline CDR1 is MNHEY and CDR2 is SVGEGT. The trim removed 6 bases at V and 2 bases at J, leaving 5 bases unmatched. The CDR3 loop is CASRLSGGQETQYF. CDR3 coding DNA: TGTGCCAGCAGACTCAGCGGGGGACAAGAGACCCAGTACTTC.

This clonotype appeared a few times. J is TRBJ2-2 and V is TRBV7-9, with a weak D call TRBD1 (6 bases). Looked up from germline, CDR1 is SEHNR and CDR2 is FQNEAQ (reference sequence). V lost 5 bases and J 6 bases, leaving 16 bases between the germline ends. The CDR3 length is 15 residues. Here the CDR3 DNA reads TGTGCCAGCAGCGTCCGGGACATAAGGGCCGGGGAGCTGTTTTTT. Translation: CASSVRDIRAGELFF. The full variable domain, its missing parts supplied by reference TRBV7-9 and TRBJ2-2, is DTGVSQNPRHKITKRGQNVTFRCDPISEHNRLYWYRQTLGQGPEFLTYFQNEAQLEKSRLLSDRFSAERPKGSFSTLEIQRTEQGDSAMYLCASSVRDIRAGELFFGEGSRLTVL.

This clonotype came up many times. The rearrangement uses TRBV5-1 and TRBJ2-7; D is unresolved. There are 13 residues in the CDR3. Germline CDR1 SGHRS, CDR2 YFSETQ. Trimming removed 7 bases from V and 1 base from J, with 12 bases in between. CDR3 DNA: TGCGCCAGCTCCCTACAACTATCCTACGAGCAGTACTTC. It translates to CASSLQLSYEQYF.

In the case of this clonotype: Since a much larger clone is just one base distant, this may be a read error. For the CDR3, the DNA is TGTGCCAGCAGCTTTCGAGCGGATTACACAGGTACGCAGTATTTT. Translating gives CASSFRADYTGTQYF. This chain joins TRBV2 and TRBJ2-3; D is perhaps TRBD1 or TRBD2 (5 bases each). CDR1 and CDR2 from the germline V gene are SNHLY and FYNNEI. CDR3 length: 15 residues.

The chain carries TRBV25-1 and TRBJ2-7; no clear D. The CDR3 consists of 13 residues. V lost 3 bases and J lost 2, with 8 bases in between. Germline loops: CDR1 MGHDK, CDR2 SYGVNS. The CDR3, as DNA: TGTGCCAGCAGTGATAAGAAAACCTACGAGCAGTACTTC. Protein sequence: CASSDKKTYEQYF.

The gene calls are TRBV19 and TRBJ2-7; TRBD2 matches at 7 bases. Per the germline V gene, CDR1 is LNHDA and CDR2 is SQIVND (reference sequence). The CDR3 contains 14 residues. V shed 6 bases and J 6 bases; nucleotides not matched to a gene: 11. Written as DNA, the CDR3 is TGTGCCAGTAGCCTTGGACTAGGGAGAGTCGAGCAGTACTTC. It translates to CASSLGLGRVEQYF.

A note on this clonotype: A much larger clone differs by one base, so this may be a read error. The chain employs TRBV9 and TRBJ1-3, with TRBD1 matching over 7 bases. This CDR3 is 15 amino acids long. The V gene's germline CDR1 is SGDLS and CDR2 YYNGEE. The CDR3 loop is CASSQTGDPGNTTYF. CDR3 in DNA: TGTGCCAGCAGCCAAACAGGGGATCCTGGAAACACCACATATTTT.

The genes are TRBV15 and TRBJ2-7, with D unclear. This CDR3 is built from 15 residues. Looked up from germline, CDR1 is LNHNV and CDR2 is YYDKDF (reference sequence). The V end was cut by 0 bases, the J end by 3 bases, with 12 bases between. The CDR3 DNA sequence: TGTGCCACCAGCAGAGATCGGGCAACAAGCTACGAGCAGTACTTC. Translation gives CATSRDRATSYEQYF.

Concerning this clonotype: A read error may explain this, as a much larger clone is one base away. This sequence joins TRBV18 and TRBJ1-1, with a tentative D call TRBD1 (6 bases). Trimming cost V 5 bases and J 5 bases, with 12 bases left between them. The CDR3 spans 13 residues. Germline lookup yields CDR1 KGHSH and CDR2 LQKENI. The CDR3 region has the DNA TGTGCCAGCTCAACGGCAGGACAGACTGAAGCTTTCTTT. Its protein product is CASSTAGQTEAFF.

The chain carries TRBV9 and TRBJ2-5; 12 nucleotides agree with TRBD2. V shed 4 bases, J shed 11 bases, and the junction held 15 bases outside the gene matches. Germline lookup yields CDR1 SGDLS and CDR2 YYNGEE. The CDR3 contains 16 residues. CDR3 DNA: TGTGCCAGCAGCTCCTGGACTAGCGGGGACCCAGATACGCAGTACTTC. Protein sequence: CASSSWTSGDPDTQYF. The full variable domain, completed using reference TRBV9 and TRBJ2-5, is DSGVTQTPKHLITATGQRVTLRCSPRSGDLSVYWYQQSLDQGLQFLIQYYNGEERAKGNILERFSAQQFPDLHSELNLSSLELGDSALYFCASSSWTSGDPDTQYFGPGTRLLVL.

The rearrangement joins TRBV19 to TRBJ2-2; D is perhaps TRBD2 (5 bases). Trimming removed 3 bases from V and 6 bases from J, with 8 bases in between. Germline V gene sequence: CDR1 LNHDA, CDR2 SQIVND (reference sequence). This CDR3 has 13 amino acids. The CDR3 DNA reads as TGTGCCAGTAGTATCGAGGGCGCCGGGGAGCTGTTTTTT. Its protein is CASSIEGAGELFF.